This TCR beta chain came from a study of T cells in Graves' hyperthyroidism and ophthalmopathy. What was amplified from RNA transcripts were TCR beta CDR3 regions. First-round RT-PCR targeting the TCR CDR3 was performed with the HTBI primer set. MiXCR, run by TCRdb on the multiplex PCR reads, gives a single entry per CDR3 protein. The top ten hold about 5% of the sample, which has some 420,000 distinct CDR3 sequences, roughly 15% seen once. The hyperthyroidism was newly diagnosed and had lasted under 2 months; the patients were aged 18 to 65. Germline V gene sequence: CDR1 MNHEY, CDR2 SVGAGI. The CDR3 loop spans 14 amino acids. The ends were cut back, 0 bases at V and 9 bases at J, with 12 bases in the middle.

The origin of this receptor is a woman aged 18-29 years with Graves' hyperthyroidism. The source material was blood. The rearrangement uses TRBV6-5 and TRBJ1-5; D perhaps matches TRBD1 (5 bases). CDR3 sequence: CASSYSSRVGPQHF. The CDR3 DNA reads TGTGCCAGCAGTTACTCTTCCAGGGTGGGGCCCCAGCATTTT.